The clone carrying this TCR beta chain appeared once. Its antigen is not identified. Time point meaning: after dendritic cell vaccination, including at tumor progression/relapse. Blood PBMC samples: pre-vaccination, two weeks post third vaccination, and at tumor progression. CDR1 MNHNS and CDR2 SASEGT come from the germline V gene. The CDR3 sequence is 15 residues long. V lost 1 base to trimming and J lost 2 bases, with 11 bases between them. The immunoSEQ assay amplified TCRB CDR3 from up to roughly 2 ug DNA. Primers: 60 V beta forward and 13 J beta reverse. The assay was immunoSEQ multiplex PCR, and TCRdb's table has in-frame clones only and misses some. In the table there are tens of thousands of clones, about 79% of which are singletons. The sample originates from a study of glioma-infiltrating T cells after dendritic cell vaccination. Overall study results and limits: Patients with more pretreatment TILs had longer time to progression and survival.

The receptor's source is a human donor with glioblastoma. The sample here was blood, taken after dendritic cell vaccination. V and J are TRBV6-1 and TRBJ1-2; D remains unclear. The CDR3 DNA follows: TGTGCCAGCAGTGAAGTGGTCACACCAAACTATGGCTACACCTTC. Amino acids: CASSEVVTPNYGYTF.